This is a list of T cell receptor beta chains from one sample in a study of blood T cell repertoires in COVID-19. Profiling relied on immunoSEQ multiplex PCR, and the TCRdb table lists in-frame clones only, not all of them. The table lists 300,000 to 450,000 clones, around 87% of them singletons. Source material: PBMCs or T cells enriched from blood (not recorded which). These receptors all stem from a man younger than 45 who had recovered from COVID-19. Both conserved end residues are part of each CDR3. A D gene is named only where the DNA matches it firmly. Not all rows give a size; the values are once, few, many and, for expanded clones, a class.

D | size | J | length | V | DNA | CDR3
TRBD2 | . | TRBJ2-1 | 14 | TRBV20-1 | TGCAGTGCTAGTCCGGGGGGAGGGGTTTATGAGCAGTTCTTC | CSASPGGGVYEQFF
. | . | TRBJ2-1 | 14 | TRBV18 | TGTGCCAGCTCACCAGATGCAGGTAGCAATGAGCAGTTCTTC | CASSPDAGSNEQFF
. | . | TRBJ2-6 | 15 | TRBV6-5 | TGTGCCAGCAGTTACCCGAGCTCTGGGGCCAACGTCCTGACTTTC | CASSYPSSGANVLTF
. | . | TRBJ1-6 | 14 | TRBV30 | TGTGCCTGGAGTGGGAGTTTTGGGAATTCACCCCTCCACTTT | CAWSGSFGNSPLHF
. | . | TRBJ1-1 | 13 | TRBV9 | TGTGCCAGCAGCCCCAGACCCCAGTCGGGAGCTTTCTTT | CASSPRPQSGAFF
. | . | TRBJ1-2 | 13 | TRBV30 | TGTGCCTTCCTCCCTATGGTCCCCTATGGCTACACCTTC | CAFLPMVPYGYTF
. | . | TRBJ1-2 | 12 | TRBV6-5 | TGTGCCAGCACCACAGGGAACTATGGCTACACCTTC | CASTTGNYGYTF
. | . | TRBJ2-7 | 16 | TRBV3-1/TRBV3-2 | TGTGCCAGCAGCCCGTCCGGGACACATAACGGGAACGAGCAGTACTTC | CASSPSGTHNGNEQYF
TRBD1 | . | TRBJ1-6 | 14 | TRBV27 | TGTGCCAGCAGGGTTACAGGGGGTAATTCACCCCTCCACTTT | CASRVTGGNSPLHF
. | . | TRBJ2-1 | 16 | TRBV9 | TGTGCCAGCAGCGTAGATGACTTCATCTCCTACAATGAGCAGTTCTTC | CASSVDDFISYNEQFF
. | few | TRBJ1-6 | 13 | TRBV5-6 | TGTGCCAGCAGCTCCCGAGGTCTTTCACCCCTCCACTTT | CASSSRGLSPLHF
. | . | TRBJ1-1 | 12 | TRBV18 | TGTGCCAGCTCACCACAGGGGTCTGAAGCTTTCTTT | CASSPQGSEAFF
. | . | TRBJ2-3 | 14 | TRBV19 | TGTGCCAGTAGTATATGGCAGGGTAGAGATACGCAGTATTTT | CASSIWQGRDTQYF
. | once | TRBJ2-1 | 11 | TRBV29-1 | TGCAGCGTTGTGAGGCACAATGAGCAGTTCTTC | CSVVRHNEQFF
TRBD2 | . | TRBJ2-2 | 16 | TRBV14 | TGTGCCAGCAGCCCGAGCGGGGGGCGGTTAACCGGGGAGCTGTTTTTT | CASSPSGGRLTGELFF
. | . | TRBJ1-1 | 14 | TRBV6-1 | TGTGCCAGCAGTGAAGCAGGGGGTGACACTGAAGCTTTCTTT | CASSEAGGDTEAFF
. | . | TRBJ2-7 | 14 | TRBV30 | TGTGCCTGGACCATCAGGGGGTCACCGGGGGTGCAGTACTTC | CAWTIRGSPGVQYF
. | . | TRBJ1-4 | 15 | TRBV10-3 | TGTGCCATCAGTGAGTCGGGGCAGGGAAGGGAAAAACTGTTTTTT | CAISESGQGREKLFF
TRBD1 | . | TRBJ1-5 | 14 | TRBV7-4 | TGTGCCAGCAGCTCGGACAGGGGGCCTCAGCCCCAGCATTTT | CASSSDRGPQPQHF
TRBD1 | . | TRBJ1-5 | 16 | TRBV19 | TGTGCCAGTAGTATTTCCGGGACAGGGGTCAATCAGCCCCAGCATTTT | CASSISGTGVNQPQHF
TRBD1 | . | TRBJ1-3 | 17 | TRBV18 | TGTGCCAGCTCACCACGTTCGGGACAGTTCTCTGGAAACACCATATATTTT | CASSPRSGQFSGNTIYF
. | . | TRBJ1-2 | 13 | TRBV11-2 | TGTGCCAGCAGCCTAGCGGAGGTCTATGGCTACACCTTC | CASSLAEVYGYTF
. | . | TRBJ1-2 | 14 | TRBV21-1 | TGTGCCAGCAGCAAGGCGACAGGGAAAGATGGCTACACCTTC | CASSKATGKDGYTF
. | . | TRBJ2-3 | 14 | TRBV7-2 | TGTGCCAGCAGCTTAGGGAGCCACACAGATACGCAGTATTTT | CASSLGSHTDTQYF
. | once | TRBJ2-3 | 13 | TRBV2 | TGTGCCAGCCCTAGGGGGGGCGCAGATACGCAGTATTTT | CASPRGGADTQYF
. | few | TRBJ1-2 | 13 | TRBV7-8 | TGTGCCAGCAGCTTATCACAGGTCTATGGCTACACCTTC | CASSLSQVYGYTF